The sequence of this TCR beta chain was determined in a study of T-cell reconstitution after alpha-beta-depleted transplantation in children. Unique molecular identifiers were incorporated when the TCRbeta library was constructed. A single record per CDR3 protein comes from TCRdb applying MiXCR to the PCR reads. The sample yields 98,000 or so distinct CDR3 sequences, around a quarter seen once. Comment on this clonotype: What it binds is not known.

Study-level findings and limits: From newly produced T cells came most of the T-cell counts and diversity one year after transplant. Certain patients had high TCRbeta diversity at day 60, and it came from recipient T cells and thymic progenitors that survived.

V lost 5 bases, J lost 2 bases, and 7 bases stayed unmatched. Germline CDR1 and CDR2: DFQATT and SNEGSKA (reference sequence). This CDR3 spans 14 amino acids. The V call is TRBV20-1, the J call TRBJ2-3, with TRBD2 matching over 7 bases. This clonotype was sampled from a boy aged 2-9 years with acute lymphoblastic leukemia, due to receive a stem cell transplant. This material consisted of PBMCs, taken before TCRalphabeta/CD19-depleted stem cell transplant. CDR3 nucleotide sequence: TGCAGTGCTCTAGCGGAGGGAAACACAGATACGCAGTATTTT. Translating it yields CSALAEGNTDTQYF.